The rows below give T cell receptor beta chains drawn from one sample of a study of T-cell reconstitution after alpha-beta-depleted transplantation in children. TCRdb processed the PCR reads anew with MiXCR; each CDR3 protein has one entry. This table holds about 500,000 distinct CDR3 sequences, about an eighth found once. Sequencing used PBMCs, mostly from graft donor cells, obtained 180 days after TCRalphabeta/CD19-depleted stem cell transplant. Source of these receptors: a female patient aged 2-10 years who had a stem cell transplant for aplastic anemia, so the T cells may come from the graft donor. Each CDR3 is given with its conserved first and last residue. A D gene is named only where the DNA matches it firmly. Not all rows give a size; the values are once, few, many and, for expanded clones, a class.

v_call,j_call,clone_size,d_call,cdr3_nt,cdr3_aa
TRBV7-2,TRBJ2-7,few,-,TGTGCCAGCAGCTTAAGCGGACAGACACCCTACGAGCAGTACTTC,CASSLSGQTPYEQYF
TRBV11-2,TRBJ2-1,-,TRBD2,TGTGCCAGCAGCTACGGGACTAGCAGCTACAATGAGCAGTTCTTC,CASSYGTSSYNEQFF
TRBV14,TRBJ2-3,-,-,TGTGCCAGCAGATCAACCCGGGCGGTGGGAAATACGCAGTATTTT,CASRSTRAVGNTQYF
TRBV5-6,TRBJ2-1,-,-,TGTGCCAGCAGCTTGGGTCCAGGGGCCTTCTACAATGAGCAGTTCTTC,CASSLGPGAFYNEQFF
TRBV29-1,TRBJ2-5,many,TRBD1,TGCAGCGTTGAACTTCGAGGGGGCAGCAAATACGAGACCCAGTACTTC,CSVELRGGSKYETQYF
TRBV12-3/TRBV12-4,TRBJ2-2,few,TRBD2,TGTGCCAGCAGTTCTGGGGCTAGCGGTTACACCGGGGAGCTGTTTTTT,CASSSGASGYTGELFF
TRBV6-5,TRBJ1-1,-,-,TGTGCCACTTCAGGGTTTACCACTGAAGCTTTCTTT,CATSGFTTEAFF
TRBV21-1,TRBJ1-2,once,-,TGTGCCAGCAACAGGACAGGGGACGGCTACACCTTC,CASNRTGDGYTF
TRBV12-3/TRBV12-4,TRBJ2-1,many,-,TGTGCCAGCAGTTTGAATCGGGGGCGGCCCTACAATGAGCAGTTCTTC,CASSLNRGRPYNEQFF
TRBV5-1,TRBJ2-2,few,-,TGCGCCAGCAGCCACCGGGCAGGGGCGAACACCGGGGAGCTGTTTTTT,CASSHRAGANTGELFF
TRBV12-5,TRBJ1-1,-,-,TGTGCTAGTGCTTGGGGGGGTAAGGACACTGAAGCTTTCTTT,CASAWGGKDTEAFF
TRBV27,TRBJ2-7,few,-,TGTGCCAGCGGGGGGCTCCAGCCCTTCGGGGGAACAAACGAGCAGTACTTC,CASGGLQPFGGTNEQYF
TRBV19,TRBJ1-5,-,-,TGTGCCAGTAGTATAGGAGGAGGGGTGGGTCAGCCCCAGCATTTT,CASSIGGGVGQPQHF
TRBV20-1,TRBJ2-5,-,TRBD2,TGCAGTGCTAGGGAGGGCCGACTAGCGCTACAAGAGACCCAGTACTTC,CSAREGRLALQETQYF
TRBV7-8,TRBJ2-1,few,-,TGTGCCAGCAGCTTATCGGTGGATGAGCAGTTCTTC,CASSLSVDEQFF
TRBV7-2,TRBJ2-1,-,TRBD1,TGTGCCAGCTTTCAAGACAGGGTCGCCTACAATGAGCAGTTCTTC,CASFQDRVAYNEQFF
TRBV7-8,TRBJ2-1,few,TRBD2,TGTGCCAGCAGCCAGAGCGGGAGGGCCTGGGTCTTC,CASSQSGRAWVF
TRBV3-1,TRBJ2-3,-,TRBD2,TGTGCCAGCAGCCAAGGGGAACCATCGGGACTAGACCACACAGATACGCAGTATTTT,CASSQGEPSGLDHTDTQYF
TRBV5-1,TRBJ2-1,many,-,TGCGCCAGCAGCTTTGGGGACAATGAGCAGTTCTTC,CASSFGDNEQFF
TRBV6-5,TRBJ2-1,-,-,TGTGCCAGCAGTCTTCCCCTAGCCGATGAGCAGTTCTTC,CASSLPLADEQFF
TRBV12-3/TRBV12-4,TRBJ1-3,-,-,TGTGCCAGCAGGGACGACAGCTTCTCTGGAAACACCATATATTTT,CASRDDSFSGNTIYF
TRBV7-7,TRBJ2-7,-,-,TGTGCCAGCAGCATAGGGGACGGAGCCTACGAGCAGTACTTC,CASSIGDGAYEQYF